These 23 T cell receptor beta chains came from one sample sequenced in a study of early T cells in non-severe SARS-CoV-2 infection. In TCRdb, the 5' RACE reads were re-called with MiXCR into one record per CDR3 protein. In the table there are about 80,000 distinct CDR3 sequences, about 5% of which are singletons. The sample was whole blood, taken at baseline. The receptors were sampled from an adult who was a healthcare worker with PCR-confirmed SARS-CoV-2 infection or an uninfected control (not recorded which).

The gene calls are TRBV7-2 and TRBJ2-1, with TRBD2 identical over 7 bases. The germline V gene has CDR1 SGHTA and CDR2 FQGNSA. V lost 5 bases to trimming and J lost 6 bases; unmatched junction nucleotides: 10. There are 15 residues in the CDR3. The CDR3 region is CASSPSGPFVNEQFF. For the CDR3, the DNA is TGTGCCAGCAGCCCTAGCGGTCCGTTCGTCAATGAGCAGTTCTTC.

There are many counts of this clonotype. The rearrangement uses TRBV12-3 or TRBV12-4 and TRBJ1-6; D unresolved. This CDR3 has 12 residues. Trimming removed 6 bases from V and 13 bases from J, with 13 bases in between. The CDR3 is CASSLGGGPLHF. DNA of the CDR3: TGTGCCAGCAGCCTTGGAGGCGGTCCCCTCCACTTT.

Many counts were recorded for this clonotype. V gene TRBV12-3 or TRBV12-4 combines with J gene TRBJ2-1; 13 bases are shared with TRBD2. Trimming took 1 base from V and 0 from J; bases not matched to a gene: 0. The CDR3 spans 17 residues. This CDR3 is CASSLGTSGSSYNEQFF. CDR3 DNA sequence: TGTGCCAGCAGTTTAGGGACTAGCGGGAGCTCCTACAATGAGCAGTTCTTC.

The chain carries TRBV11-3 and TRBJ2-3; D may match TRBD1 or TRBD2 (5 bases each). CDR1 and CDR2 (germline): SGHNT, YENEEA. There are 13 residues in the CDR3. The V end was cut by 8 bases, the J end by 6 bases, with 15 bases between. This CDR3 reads CASGAGPMDTQYF. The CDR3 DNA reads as TGTGCCAGCGGGGCGGGCCCGATGGATACGCAGTATTTT.

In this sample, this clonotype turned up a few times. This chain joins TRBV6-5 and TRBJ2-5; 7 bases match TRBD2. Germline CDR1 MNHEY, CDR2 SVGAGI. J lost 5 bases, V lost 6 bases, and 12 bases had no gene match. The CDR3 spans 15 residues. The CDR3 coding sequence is TGTGCCAGCAGCCGAGCTGGGGTCGGGGGGGAGACCCAGTACTTC. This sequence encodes CASSRAGVGGETQYF.

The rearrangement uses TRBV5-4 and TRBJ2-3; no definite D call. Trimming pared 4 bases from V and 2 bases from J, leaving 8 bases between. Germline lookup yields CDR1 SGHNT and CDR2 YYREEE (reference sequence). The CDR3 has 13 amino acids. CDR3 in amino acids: CASSGSYTDTQYF. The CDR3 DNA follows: TGTGCCAGCAGCGGATCCTACACAGATACGCAGTATTTT.

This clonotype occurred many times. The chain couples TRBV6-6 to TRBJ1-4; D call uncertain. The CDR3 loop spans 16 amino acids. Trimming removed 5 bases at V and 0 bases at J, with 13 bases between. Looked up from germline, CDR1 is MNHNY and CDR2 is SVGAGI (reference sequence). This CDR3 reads CASSTREPATNEKLFF. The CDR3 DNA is TGTGCCAGCAGTACCCGGGAGCCCGCAACTAATGAAAAACTGTTTTTT.

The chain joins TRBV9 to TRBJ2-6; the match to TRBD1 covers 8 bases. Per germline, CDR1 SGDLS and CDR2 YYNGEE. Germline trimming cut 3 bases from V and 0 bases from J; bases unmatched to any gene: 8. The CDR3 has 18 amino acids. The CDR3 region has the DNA TGTGCCAGCAGCGGATGGGACAGGCCATTCTCTGGGGCCAACGTCCTGACTTTC. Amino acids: CASSGWDRPFSGANVLTF.

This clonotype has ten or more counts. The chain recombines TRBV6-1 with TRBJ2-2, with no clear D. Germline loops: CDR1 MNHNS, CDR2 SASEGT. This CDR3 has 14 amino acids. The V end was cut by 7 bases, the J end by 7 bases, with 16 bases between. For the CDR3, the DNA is TGTGCCAGCATGATAAGTGTACTGTTCGGGGAGCTGTTTTTT. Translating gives CASMISVLFGELFF.

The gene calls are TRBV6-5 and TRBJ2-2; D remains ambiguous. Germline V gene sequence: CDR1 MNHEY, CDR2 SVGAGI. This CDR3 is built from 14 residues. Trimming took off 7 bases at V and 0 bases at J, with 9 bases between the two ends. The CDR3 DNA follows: TGTGCCAGCACCCGCTCCCCGAACACCGGGGAGCTGTTTTTT. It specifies CASTRSPNTGELFF.

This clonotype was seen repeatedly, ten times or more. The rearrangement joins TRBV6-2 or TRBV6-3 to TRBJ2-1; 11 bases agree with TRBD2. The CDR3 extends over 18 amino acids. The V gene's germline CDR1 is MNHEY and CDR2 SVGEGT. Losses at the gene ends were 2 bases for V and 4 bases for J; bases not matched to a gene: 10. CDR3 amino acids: CASSYALRLAGGYNEQFF. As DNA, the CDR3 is TGTGCCAGCAGTTACGCCCTGCGGCTAGCGGGGGGTTACAATGAGCAGTTCTTC.

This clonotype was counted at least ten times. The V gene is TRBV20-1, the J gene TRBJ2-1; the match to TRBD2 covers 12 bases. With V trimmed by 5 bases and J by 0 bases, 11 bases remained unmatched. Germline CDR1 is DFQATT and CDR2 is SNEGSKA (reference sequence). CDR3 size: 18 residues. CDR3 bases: TGCAGTGCTGGACCTCTTTCTAGCGGGAGGGCCTCCTACAATGAGCAGTTCTTC. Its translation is CSAGPLSSGRASYNEQFF.

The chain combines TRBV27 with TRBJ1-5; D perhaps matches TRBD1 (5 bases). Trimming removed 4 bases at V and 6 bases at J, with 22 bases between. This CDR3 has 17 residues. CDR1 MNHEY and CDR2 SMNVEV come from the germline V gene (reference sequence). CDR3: CASSSQAGVRGSQPQHF. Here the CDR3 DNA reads TGTGCCAGCAGTTCACAGGCGGGGGTCCGCGGGAGTCAGCCCCAGCATTTT.

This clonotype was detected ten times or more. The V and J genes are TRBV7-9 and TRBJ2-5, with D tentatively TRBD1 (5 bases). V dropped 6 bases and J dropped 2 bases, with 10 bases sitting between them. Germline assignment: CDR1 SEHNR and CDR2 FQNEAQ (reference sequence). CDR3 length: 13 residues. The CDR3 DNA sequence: TGTGCCAGCAGGGTGACAGCACAAGAGACCCAGTACTTC. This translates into CASRVTAQETQYF. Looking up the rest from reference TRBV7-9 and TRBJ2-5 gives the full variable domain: DTGVSQNPRHKITKRGQNVTFRCDPISEHNRLYWYRQTLGQGPEFLTYFQNEAQLEKSRLLSDRFSAERPKGSFSTLEIQRTEQGDSAMYLCASRVTAQETQYFGPGTRLLVL.

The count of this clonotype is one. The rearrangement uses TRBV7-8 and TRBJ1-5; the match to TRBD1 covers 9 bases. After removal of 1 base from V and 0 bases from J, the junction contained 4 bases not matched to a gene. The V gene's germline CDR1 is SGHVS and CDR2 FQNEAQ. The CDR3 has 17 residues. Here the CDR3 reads CASSLVGQGSSNQPQHF. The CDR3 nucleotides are TGTGCCAGCAGCTTAGTCGGACAGGGGTCTAGCAATCAGCCCCAGCATTTT.

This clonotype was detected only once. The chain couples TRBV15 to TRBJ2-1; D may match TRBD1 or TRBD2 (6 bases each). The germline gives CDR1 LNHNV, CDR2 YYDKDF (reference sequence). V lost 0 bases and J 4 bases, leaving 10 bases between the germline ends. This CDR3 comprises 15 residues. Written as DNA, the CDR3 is TGTGCCACCAGCAGAGAAGGGGGGATTTACAATGAGCAGTTCTTC. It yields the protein CATSREGGIYNEQFF.

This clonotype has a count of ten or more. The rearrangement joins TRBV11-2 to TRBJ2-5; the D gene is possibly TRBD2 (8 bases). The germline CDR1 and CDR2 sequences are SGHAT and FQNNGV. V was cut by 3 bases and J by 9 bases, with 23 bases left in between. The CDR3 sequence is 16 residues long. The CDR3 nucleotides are TGTGCCAGCAGCTTCGAGGGACTAGGGGGCCTGGGGGCCCAGTACTTC. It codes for CASSFEGLGGLGAQYF.

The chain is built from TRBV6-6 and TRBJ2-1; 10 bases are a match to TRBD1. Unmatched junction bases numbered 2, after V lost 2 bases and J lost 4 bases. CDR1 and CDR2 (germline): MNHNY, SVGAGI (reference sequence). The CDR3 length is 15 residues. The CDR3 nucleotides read TGTGCCAGCAGTTACGGACAGGGGGTTTACAATGAGCAGTTCTTC. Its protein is CASSYGQGVYNEQFF.

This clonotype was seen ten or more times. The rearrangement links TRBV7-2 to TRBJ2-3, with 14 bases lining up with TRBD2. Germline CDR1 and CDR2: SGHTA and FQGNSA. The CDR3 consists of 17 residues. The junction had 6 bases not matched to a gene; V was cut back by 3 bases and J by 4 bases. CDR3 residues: CASSFGTSGSGADTQYF. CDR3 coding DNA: TGTGCCAGCAGCTTCGGGACTAGCGGGAGCGGCGCAGATACGCAGTATTTT.

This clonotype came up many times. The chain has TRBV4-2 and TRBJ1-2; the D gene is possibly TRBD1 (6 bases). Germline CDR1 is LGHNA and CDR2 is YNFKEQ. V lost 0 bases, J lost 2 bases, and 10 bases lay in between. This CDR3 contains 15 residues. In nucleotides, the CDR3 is TGTGCCAGCAGCCAAGACCCAACAGGGAACTATGGCTACACCTTC. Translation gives CASSQDPTGNYGYTF.

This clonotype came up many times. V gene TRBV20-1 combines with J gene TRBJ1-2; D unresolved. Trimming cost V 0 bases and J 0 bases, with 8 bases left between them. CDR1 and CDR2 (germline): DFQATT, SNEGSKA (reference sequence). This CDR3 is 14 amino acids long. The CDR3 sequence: CSARDPGTNYGYTF. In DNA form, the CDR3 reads TGCAGTGCTAGAGATCCCGGGACTAACTATGGCTACACCTTC.

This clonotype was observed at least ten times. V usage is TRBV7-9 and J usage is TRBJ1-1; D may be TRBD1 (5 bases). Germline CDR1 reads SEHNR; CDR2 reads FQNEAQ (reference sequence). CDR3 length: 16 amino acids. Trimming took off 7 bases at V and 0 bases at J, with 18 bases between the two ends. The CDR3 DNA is TGTGCCAGCATCCCCGGGGCAGGGCTAATGAACACTGAAGCTTTCTTT. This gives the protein CASIPGAGLMNTEAFF.

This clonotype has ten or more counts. CDR3: CASSLEYSSNQPQHF. DNA for the CDR3: TGTGCCAGCAGCTTAGAGTACAGTAGCAATCAGCCCCAGCATTTT. J is TRBJ1-5 and V is TRBV7-2; unclear D gene. The CDR3 length is 15 residues. Germline V gene data show CDR1 as SGHTA and CDR2 as FQGNSA. The V gene lost 1 base and the J gene lost 0 bases, with 7 bases spanning the gap.